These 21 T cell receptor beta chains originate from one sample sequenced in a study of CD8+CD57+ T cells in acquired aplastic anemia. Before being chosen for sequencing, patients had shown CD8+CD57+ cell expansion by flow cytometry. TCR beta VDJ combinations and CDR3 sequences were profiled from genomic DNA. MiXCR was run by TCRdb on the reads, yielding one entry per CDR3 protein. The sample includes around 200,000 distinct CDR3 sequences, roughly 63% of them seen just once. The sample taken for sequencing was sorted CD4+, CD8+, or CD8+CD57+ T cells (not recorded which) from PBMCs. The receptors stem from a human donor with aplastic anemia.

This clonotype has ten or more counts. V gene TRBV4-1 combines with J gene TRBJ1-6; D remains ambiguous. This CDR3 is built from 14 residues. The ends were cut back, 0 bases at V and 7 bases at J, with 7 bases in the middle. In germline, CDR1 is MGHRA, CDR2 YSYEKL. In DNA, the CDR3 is TGCGCCAGCAGCCAAGATATTGGGAATTCACCCCTCCACTTT. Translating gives CASSQDIGNSPLHF.

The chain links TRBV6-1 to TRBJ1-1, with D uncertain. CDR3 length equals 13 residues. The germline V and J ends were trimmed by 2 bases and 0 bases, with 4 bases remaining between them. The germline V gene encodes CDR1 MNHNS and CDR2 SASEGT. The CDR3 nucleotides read TGTGCCAGCAGTGAAACTATGAACACTGAAGCTTTCTTT. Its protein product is CASSETMNTEAFF.

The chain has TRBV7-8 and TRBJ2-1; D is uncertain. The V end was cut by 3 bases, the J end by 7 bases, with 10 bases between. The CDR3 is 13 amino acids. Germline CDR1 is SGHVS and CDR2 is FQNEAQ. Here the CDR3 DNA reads TGTGCCAGCAGCTTCTTCCCAAGTAATGAGCAGTTCTTC. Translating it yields CASSFFPSNEQFF.

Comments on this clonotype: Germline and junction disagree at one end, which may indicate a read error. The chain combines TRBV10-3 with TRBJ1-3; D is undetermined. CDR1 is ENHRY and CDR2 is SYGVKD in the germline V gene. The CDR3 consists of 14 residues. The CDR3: CAISDDGRGSTIYF. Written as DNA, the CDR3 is TGTGCCATCAGTGATGATGGGAGAGGAAGCACCATATATTTT.

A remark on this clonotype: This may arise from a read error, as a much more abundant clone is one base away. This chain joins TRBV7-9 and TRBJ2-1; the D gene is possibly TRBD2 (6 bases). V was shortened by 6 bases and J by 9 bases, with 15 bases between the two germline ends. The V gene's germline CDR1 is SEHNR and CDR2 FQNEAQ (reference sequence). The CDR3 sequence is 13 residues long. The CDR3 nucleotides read TGTGCCAGCAGTTACTCGACGCGGGGTGAGCAGTTCTTC. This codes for CASSYSTRGEQFF.

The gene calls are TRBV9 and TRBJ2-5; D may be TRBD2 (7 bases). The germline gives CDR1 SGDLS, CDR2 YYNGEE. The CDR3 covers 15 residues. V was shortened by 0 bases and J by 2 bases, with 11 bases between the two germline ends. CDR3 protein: CASSVAGGPQETQYF. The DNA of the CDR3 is TGTGCCAGCAGCGTAGCGGGGGGCCCACAAGAGACCCAGTACTTC.

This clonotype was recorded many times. CDR3 loop: CASSVWANTEAFF. The CDR3 nucleotides read TGTGCCAGCAGCGTTTGGGCGAACACTGAAGCTTTCTTT. The chain uses TRBV9 and TRBJ1-1; D is ambiguous. This CDR3 is built from 13 residues. The germline gives CDR1 SGDLS, CDR2 YYNGEE. V was cut by 2 bases and J by 1 base, with 6 bases left in between. The full variable domain, completed using reference TRBV9 and TRBJ1-1, is DSGVTQTPKHLITATGQRVTLRCSPRSGDLSVYWYQQSLDQGLQFLIQYYNGEERAKGNILERFSAQQFPDLHSELNLSSLELGDSALYFCASSVWANTEAFFGQGTRLTVV.

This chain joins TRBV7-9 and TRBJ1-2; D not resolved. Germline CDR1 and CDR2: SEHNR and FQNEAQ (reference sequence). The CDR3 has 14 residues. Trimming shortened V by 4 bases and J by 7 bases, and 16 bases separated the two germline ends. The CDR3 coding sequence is TGTGCCAGCAGCTCCCAGGCGGACGCGGTTGGCTACACCTTC. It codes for CASSSQADAVGYTF.

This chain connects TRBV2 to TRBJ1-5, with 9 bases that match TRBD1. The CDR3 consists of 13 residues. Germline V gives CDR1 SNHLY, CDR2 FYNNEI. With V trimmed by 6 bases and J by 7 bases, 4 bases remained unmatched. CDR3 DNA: TGTGCCAGCAGGGGGACAGGGAGCCAGCCCCAGCATTTT. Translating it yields CASRGTGSQPQHF.

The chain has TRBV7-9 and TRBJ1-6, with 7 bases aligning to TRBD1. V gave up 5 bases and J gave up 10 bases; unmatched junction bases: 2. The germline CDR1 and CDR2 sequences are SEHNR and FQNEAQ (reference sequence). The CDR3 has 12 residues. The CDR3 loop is CASSAGGSPLHF. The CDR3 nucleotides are TGTGCCAGCAGCGCAGGGGGATCACCCCTCCACTTT.

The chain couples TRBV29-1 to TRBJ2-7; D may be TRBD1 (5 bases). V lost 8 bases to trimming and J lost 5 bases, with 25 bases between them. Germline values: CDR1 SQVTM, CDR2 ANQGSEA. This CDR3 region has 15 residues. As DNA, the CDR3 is TGCAGCAGCTCCGACCAGGGTTACAAGTACGACGAGCAGTACTTC. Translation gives CSSSDQGYKYDEQYF.

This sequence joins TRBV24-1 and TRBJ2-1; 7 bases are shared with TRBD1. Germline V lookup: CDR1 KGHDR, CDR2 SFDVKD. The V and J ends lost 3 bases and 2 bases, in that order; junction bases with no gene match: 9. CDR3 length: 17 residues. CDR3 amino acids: CATSDATGDLTYNEQFF. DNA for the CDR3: TGTGCCACCAGTGATGCCACAGGGGATCTCACCTACAATGAGCAGTTCTTC.

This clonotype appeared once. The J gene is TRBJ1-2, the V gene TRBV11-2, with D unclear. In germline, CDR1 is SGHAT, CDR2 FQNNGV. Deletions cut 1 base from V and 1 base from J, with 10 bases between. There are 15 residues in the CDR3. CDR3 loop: CASSLGVAVNYGYTF. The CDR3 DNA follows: TGTGCCAGCAGCTTAGGGGTGGCAGTTAACTATGGCTACACCTTC.

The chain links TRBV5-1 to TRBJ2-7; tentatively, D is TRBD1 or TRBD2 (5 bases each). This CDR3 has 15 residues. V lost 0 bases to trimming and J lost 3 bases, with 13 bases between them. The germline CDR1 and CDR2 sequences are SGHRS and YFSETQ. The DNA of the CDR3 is TGCGCCAGCAGCTTGGGAGGGGTAGGAGTCTACGAGCAGTACTTC. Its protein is CASSLGGVGVYEQYF.

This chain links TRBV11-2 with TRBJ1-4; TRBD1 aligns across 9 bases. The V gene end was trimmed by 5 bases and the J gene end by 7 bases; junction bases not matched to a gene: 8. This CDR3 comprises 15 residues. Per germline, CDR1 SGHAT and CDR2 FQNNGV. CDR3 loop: CASSGWTGALEKLFF. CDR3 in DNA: TGTGCCAGCAGCGGCTGGACAGGGGCGCTTGAAAAACTGTTTTTT.

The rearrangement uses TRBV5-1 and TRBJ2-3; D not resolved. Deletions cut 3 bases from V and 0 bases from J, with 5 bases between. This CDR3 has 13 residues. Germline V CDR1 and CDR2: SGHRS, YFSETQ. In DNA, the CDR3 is TGCGCCAGCAGCTCTGGGAGCACAGATACGCAGTATTTT. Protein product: CASSSGSTDTQYF.

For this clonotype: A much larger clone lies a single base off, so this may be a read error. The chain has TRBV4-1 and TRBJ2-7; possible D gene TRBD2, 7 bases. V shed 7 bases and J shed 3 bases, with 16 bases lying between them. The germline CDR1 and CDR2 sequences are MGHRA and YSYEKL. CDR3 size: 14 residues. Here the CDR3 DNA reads TGCGCCAGCATGGGGGGGGGGCTGAACTACGAGCAGTACTTC. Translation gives CASMGGGLNYEQYF.

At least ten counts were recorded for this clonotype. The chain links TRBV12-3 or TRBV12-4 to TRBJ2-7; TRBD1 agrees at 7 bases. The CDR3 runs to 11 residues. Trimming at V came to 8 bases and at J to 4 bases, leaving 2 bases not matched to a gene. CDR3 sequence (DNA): TGTGCCAGCTCGACAGGGTACGAGCAGTACTTC. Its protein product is CASSTGYEQYF.

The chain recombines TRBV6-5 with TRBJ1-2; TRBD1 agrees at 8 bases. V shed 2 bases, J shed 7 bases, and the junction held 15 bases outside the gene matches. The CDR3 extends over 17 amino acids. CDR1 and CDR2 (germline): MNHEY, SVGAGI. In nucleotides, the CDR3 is TGTGCCAGCAGTTACGGACTCCTGACAGGGGCCCCCCTTGGCTACACCTTC. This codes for CASSYGLLTGAPLGYTF.

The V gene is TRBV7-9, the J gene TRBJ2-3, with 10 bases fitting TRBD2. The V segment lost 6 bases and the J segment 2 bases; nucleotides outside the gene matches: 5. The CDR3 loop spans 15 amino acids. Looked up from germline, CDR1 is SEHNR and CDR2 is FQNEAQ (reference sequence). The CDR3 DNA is TGTGCCAGCAGTCCGCTAGCGGGAGCCACAGATACGCAGTATTTT. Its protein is CASSPLAGATDTQYF.

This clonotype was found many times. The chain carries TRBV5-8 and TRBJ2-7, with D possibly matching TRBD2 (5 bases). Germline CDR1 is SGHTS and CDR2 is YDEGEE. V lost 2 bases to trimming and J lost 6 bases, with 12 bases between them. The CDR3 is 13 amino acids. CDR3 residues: CASSFGERREQYF. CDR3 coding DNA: TGTGCCAGCAGCTTTGGGGAGCGGCGCGAGCAGTACTTC.